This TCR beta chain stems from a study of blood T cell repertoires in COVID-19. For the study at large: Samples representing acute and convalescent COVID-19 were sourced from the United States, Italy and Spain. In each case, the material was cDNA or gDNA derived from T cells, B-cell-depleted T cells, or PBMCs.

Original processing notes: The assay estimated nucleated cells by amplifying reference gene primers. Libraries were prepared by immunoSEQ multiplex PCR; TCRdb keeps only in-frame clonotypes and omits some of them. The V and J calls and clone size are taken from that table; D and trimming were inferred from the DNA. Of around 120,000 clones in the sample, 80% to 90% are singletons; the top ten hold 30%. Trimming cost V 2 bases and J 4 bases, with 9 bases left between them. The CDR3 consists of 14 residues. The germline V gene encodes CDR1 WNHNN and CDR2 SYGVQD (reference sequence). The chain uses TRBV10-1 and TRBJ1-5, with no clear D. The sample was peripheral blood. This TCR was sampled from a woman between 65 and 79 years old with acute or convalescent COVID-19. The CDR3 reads CASSEGAGNQPQHF. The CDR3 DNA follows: TGCGCCAGCAGTGAGGGCGCGGGGAATCAGCCCCAGCATTTT.